The 18 T cell receptor beta chains below all came from one sample that was sequenced in a study of blood T cell repertoires in COVID-19. Clones were sequenced by immunoSEQ multiplex PCR, and TCRdb holds only the in-frame ones, with some missing. The sample has about 220,000 clones; around 88% are singletons. The sample taken for sequencing was PBMCs or T cells enriched from blood (not recorded which). Receptor source: a woman aged 50 to 65 with acute COVID-19.

The chain carries TRBV27 and TRBJ1-1; D is possibly TRBD1 (5 bases). The CDR3 totals 11 residues. Trimming left V 7 bases short and J 8 bases short, with 11 bases between. Germline CDR1 MNHEY, CDR2 SMNVEV (reference sequence). The chain's CDR3 is CASNSKGEAFF. The CDR3 DNA follows: TGTGCCAGCAACTCGAAGGGGGAAGCTTTCTTT.

V usage is TRBV27 and J usage is TRBJ1-6; TRBD1 is a possible D gene (6 bases). Trimming removed 7 bases at V and 5 bases at J, with 15 bases between. This CDR3 comprises 15 residues. Germline V lookup: CDR1 MNHEY, CDR2 SMNVEV (reference sequence). CDR3 DNA sequence: TGTGCCAGCACCCAGGGGCGCTGGGATAATTCACCCCTCCACTTT. Translated, it gives CASTQGRWDNSPLHF.

The V gene is TRBV7-9, the J gene TRBJ2-3; no definite D call. In germline, CDR1 is SEHNR, CDR2 FQNEAQ (reference sequence). The germline V and J ends were trimmed by 1 base and 1 base, with 6 bases remaining between them. This CDR3 spans 14 amino acids. The CDR3 region is CASSLDSRTDTQYF. The CDR3 DNA follows: TGTGCCAGCAGCTTAGACAGCCGCACAGATACGCAGTATTTT. The variable domain in full, completed from reference TRBV7-9 and TRBJ2-3, reads DTGVSQNPRHKITKRGQNVTFRCDPISEHNRLYWYRQTLGQGPEFLTYFQNEAQLEKSRLLSDRFSAERPKGSFSTLEIQRTEQGDSAMYLCASSLDSRTDTQYFGPGTRLTVL.

This sequence joins TRBV30 and TRBJ2-7; TRBD2 is a possible D gene (6 bases). Germline CDR1 reads GTSNPN; CDR2 reads SVGIG (reference sequence). V gave up 4 bases and J gave up 3 bases, with 13 bases separating them. CDR3 length: 13 amino acids. The CDR3 sequence is CAWNGDSIYEQYF. CDR3 sequence (DNA): TGTGCCTGGAATGGGGACTCTATCTACGAGCAGTACTTC.

The chain employs TRBV5-4 and TRBJ2-1; 9 bases fit TRBD2. Germline lookup yields CDR1 SGHNT and CDR2 YYREEE (reference sequence). The V segment lost 4 bases and the J segment 3 bases; nucleotides outside the gene matches: 8. The CDR3 is made up of 16 amino acids. The CDR3 sequence is CASSRDSGRGYNEQFF. As DNA, the CDR3 is TGTGCCAGCAGCCGAGATAGCGGGAGAGGCTACAATGAGCAGTTCTTC.

The chain employs TRBV27 and TRBJ2-5; 7 bases are a match to TRBD1. Germline assignment: CDR1 MNHEY and CDR2 SMNVEV (reference sequence). After removal of 6 bases from V and 5 bases from J, the junction contained 15 bases not matched to a gene. The CDR3 is 16 residues long. Here the CDR3 reads CASSSLGGVSQETQYF. In DNA, the CDR3 is TGTGCCAGCAGCTCCCTAGGGGGCGTCAGCCAGGAGACCCAGTACTTC.

CDR3 nucleotide sequence: TGTGCCAGCAGCAGACAGGGTCGGGAGCAGTACTTC. It translates to CASSRQGREQYF. The rearrangement uses TRBV6-2 or TRBV6-3 and TRBJ2-7; 7 bases align to TRBD1. This CDR3 contains 12 residues. V gave up 6 bases and J gave up 7 bases; unmatched junction bases: 6. Germline V gene data show CDR1 as MNHEY and CDR2 as SVGEGT.

The chain is built from TRBV27 and TRBJ2-7, with 8 bases fitting TRBD1. This CDR3 spans 14 amino acids. Germline V gene lookup returns CDR1 MNHEY and CDR2 SMNVEV (reference sequence). The trim removed 5 bases at V and 3 bases at J, leaving 6 bases unmatched. CDR3 coding DNA: TGTGCCAGCAGTCCCTGGACAGGGAGCTACGAGCAGTACTTC. It specifies CASSPWTGSYEQYF.

The genes are TRBV19 and TRBJ1-3, with D tentatively TRBD1 (6 bases). The germline V gene encodes CDR1 LNHDA and CDR2 SQIVND (reference sequence). This CDR3 has 14 residues. V was shortened by 6 bases and J by 0 bases, with 9 bases between the two germline ends. CDR3 nucleotides: TGTGCCAGTAGCAACAGGGTCTCTGGAAACACCATATATTTT. Translation: CASSNRVSGNTIYF. The full variable domain, with the rest looked up from reference TRBV19 and TRBJ1-3, is DGGITQSPKYLFRKEGQNVTLSCEQNLNHDAMYWYRQDPGQGLRLIYYSQIVNDFQKGDIAEGYSVSREKKESFPLTVTSAQKNPTAFYLCASSNRVSGNTIYFGEGSWLTVV.

The chain joins TRBV21-1 to TRBJ2-2; TRBD2, the table's D call, lacks a check against the DNA. TRBV21-1 is a pseudogene segment. The CDR3 contains 19 residues. The CDR3 sequence: CASSKAGTSGRAPTGELFF. The CDR3 coding sequence is TGTGCCAGCAGCAAAGCGGGGACTAGCGGGAGGGCCCCCACCGGGGAGCTGTTTTTT.

The chain carries TRBV9 and TRBJ2-3; 11 nucleotides agree with TRBD2. V was pared by 4 bases and J by 0 bases, with 4 bases of the junction left unmatched. CDR1 is SGDLS and CDR2 is YYNGEE in the germline V gene. The CDR3 has 16 amino acids. CDR3 sequence (DNA): TGTGCCAGCAGCCTTAGGACTAGCGGGAGCACAGATACGCAGTATTTT. Its protein is CASSLRTSGSTDTQYF.

This rearrangement joins TRBV18 to TRBJ1-2; 9 nucleotides match TRBD1. Trimming at V came to 3 bases and at J to 8 bases, leaving 4 bases not matched to a gene. The CDR3 is made up of 13 amino acids. CDR1 and CDR2 (germline): KGHSH, LQKENI. CDR3 in DNA: TGTGCCAGCTCACCGGGACAGGGTAGGGGCTACACCTTC. This gives the protein CASSPGQGRGYTF.

The rearrangement joins TRBV5-1 to TRBJ2-1; perhaps TRBD2 as D (6 bases). Germline V lookup: CDR1 SGHRS, CDR2 YFSETQ. The V and J ends lost 5 bases and 1 base respectively, with 7 bases between them. The CDR3 extends over 13 amino acids. DNA for the CDR3: TGCGCCAGCAGAGCGGGTTCCTACAATGAGCAGTTCTTC. Protein product: CASRAGSYNEQFF.

This clone was picked up one time. The rearrangement joins TRBV28 to TRBJ1-3, with TRBD1 matching over 7 bases. V lost 7 bases to trimming and J lost 4 bases; unmatched junction nucleotides: 7. Germline V gene sequence: CDR1 MDHEN, CDR2 SYDVKM. The CDR3 loop spans 14 amino acids. The CDR3 DNA is TGTGCCAGCACCCCCGGACAGGTCGGAAACACCATATATTTT. Translated, it gives CASTPGQVGNTIYF.

The chain couples TRBV7-2 to TRBJ2-1; 7 nucleotides agree with TRBD2. This CDR3 is 17 amino acids long. CDR1 and CDR2 from the germline V gene are SGHTA and FQGNSA. With V trimmed by 1 base and J by 1 base, 7 bases remained unmatched. CDR3 sequence reads: CASSLVASGKSYNEQFF. The DNA for the CDR3 is TGTGCCAGCAGCTTAGTAGCGAGCGGGAAATCCTACAATGAGCAGTTCTTC.

The rearrangement links TRBV30 to TRBJ2-2; the match to TRBD2 covers 9 bases. The V and J ends lost 2 bases and 7 bases, in that order; junction bases with no gene match: 5. The germline V gene encodes CDR1 GTSNPN and CDR2 SVGIG (reference sequence). The CDR3 has 14 residues. DNA for the CDR3: TGTGCCTGGAGTTCTAGCGGGAAGGTCGGGGAGCTGTTTTTT. Translated, it gives CAWSSSGKVGELFF.

The chain joins TRBV27 to TRBJ1-5; 10 bases are shared with TRBD1. CDR1 MNHEY and CDR2 SMNVEV come from the germline V gene (reference sequence). The V segment lost 4 bases and the J segment 7 bases; nucleotides outside the gene matches: 4. The CDR3 totals 14 residues. This CDR3 is CASSSRDRGQPQHF. In nucleotides, the CDR3 is TGTGCCAGCAGTTCCCGGGACAGGGGCCAGCCCCAGCATTTT.

CDR3 loop: CASSTGQPYTEAFF. The CDR3 bases are TGTGCCAGCAGCACGGGACAGCCCTACACTGAAGCTTTCTTT. The V call is TRBV5-4, the J call TRBJ1-1, with 7 positions matching TRBD1. Germline loops: CDR1 SGHNT, CDR2 YYREEE (reference sequence). The CDR3 loop spans 14 amino acids. V lost 4 bases and J lost 3; bases outside the gene matches: 6.